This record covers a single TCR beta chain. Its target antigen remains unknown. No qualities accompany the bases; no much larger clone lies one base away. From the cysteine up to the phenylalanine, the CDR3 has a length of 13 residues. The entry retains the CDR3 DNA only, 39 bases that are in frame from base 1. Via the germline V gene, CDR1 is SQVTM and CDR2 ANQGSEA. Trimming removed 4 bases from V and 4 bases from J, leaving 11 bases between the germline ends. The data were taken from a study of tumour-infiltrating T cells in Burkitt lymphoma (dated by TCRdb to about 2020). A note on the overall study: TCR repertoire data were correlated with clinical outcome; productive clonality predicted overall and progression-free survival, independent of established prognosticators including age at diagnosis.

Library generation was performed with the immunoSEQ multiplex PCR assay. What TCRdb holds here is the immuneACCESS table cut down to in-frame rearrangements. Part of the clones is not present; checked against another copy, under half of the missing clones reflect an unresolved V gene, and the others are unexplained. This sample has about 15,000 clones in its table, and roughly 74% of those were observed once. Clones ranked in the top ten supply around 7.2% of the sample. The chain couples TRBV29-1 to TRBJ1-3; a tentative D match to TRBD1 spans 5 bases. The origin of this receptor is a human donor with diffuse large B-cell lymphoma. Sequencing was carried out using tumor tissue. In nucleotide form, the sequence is TGCAGCGTTGGAGGAGGGGAAGGAAACACCATATATTTT. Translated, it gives CSVGGGEGNTIYF.